The 6 T cell receptor beta chains below come from one sample, sequenced in a study of shared clonotypes between healthy human individuals. Sequenced by immunoSEQ multiplex PCR; TCRdb stores in-frame clones only, minus some. Of approximately 2,200,000 clones listed, 93% were seen once; the top ten hold around 1.7%. Terminally differentiated effector memory CD45RA+ cells were left out of the naive CD8 fraction, which was CD45RO-negative and positively selected for CCR7. Sequenced material: naive CD8+ T cells from PBMCs. The origin of the receptors is a man aged 18-30 years in good health. Some clones in this sample may be carry-over from other donors' samples.

This chain links TRBV29-1 with TRBJ1-3, with a tentative D call TRBD1 (5 bases). The CDR3 extends over 13 amino acids. Germline V CDR1 and CDR2: SQVTM, ANQGSEA. The V end was cut by 7 bases, the J end by 4 bases, with 14 bases between. CDR3 amino acids: CSARLGGGNTIYF. CDR3 nucleotide sequence: TGCAGCGCCCGTCTCGGGGGAGGAAACACCATATATTTT. The complete variable domain, with remaining parts taken from reference TRBV29-1 and TRBJ1-3, reads SAVISQKPSRDICQRGTSLTIQCQVDSQVTMMFWYRQQPGQSLTLIATANQGSEATYESGFVIDKFPISRPNLTFSTLTVSNMSPEDSSIYLCSARLGGGNTIYFGEGSWLTVV.

The chain couples TRBV27 to TRBJ2-7, with 10 positions matching TRBD1. The germline CDR1 and CDR2 sequences are MNHEY and SMNVEV (reference sequence). V lost 2 bases, J lost 3 bases, and 4 bases stayed unmatched. The CDR3 spans 15 residues. The CDR3 is CASSLQTGGLYEQYF. CDR3 DNA: TGTGCCAGCAGTTTACAGACAGGGGGCCTCTACGAGCAGTACTTC.

The rearrangement links TRBV6-4 to TRBJ2-1; D perhaps matches TRBD1 (6 bases). V lost 0 bases to trimming and J lost 2 bases, with 11 bases between them. The CDR3 covers 16 residues. CDR1 MRHNA and CDR2 SNTAGT come from the germline V gene. The CDR3 is CASSDSTGSPYNEQFF. The DNA of the CDR3 is TGTGCCAGCAGTGACTCAACAGGGAGCCCCTACAATGAGCAGTTCTTC.

The chain recombines TRBV5-1 with TRBJ1-2; the D gene is possibly TRBD1 (5 bases). Germline CDR1 is SGHRS and CDR2 is YFSETQ. This CDR3 spans 14 amino acids. V gave up 4 bases and J gave up 7 bases, with 17 bases separating them. CDR3 sequence reads: CASSPGTAVGGYTF. CDR3 DNA: TGCGCCAGCAGCCCAGGGACGGCTGTCGGTGGCTACACCTTC. The entire variable domain, with the rest obtained from reference TRBV5-1 and TRBJ1-2, is as follows: KAGVTQTPRYLIKTRGQQVTLSCSPISGHRSVSWYQQTPGQGLQFLFEYFSETQRNKGNFPGRFSGRQFSNSRSEMNVSTLELGDSALYLCASSPGTAVGGYTFGSGTRLTVV.

This clone came up once. The chain is built from TRBV7-2 and TRBJ1-1; D is ambiguous. The V end was cut by 1 base, the J end by 1 base, with 16 bases between. CDR1 and CDR2 (germline): SGHTA, FQGNSA. This CDR3 has 17 residues. In DNA form, the CDR3 reads TGTGCCAGCAGCTTAGTTTTAGTCCTCCCGGGGAACACTGAAGCTTTCTTT. Translation: CASSLVLVLPGNTEAFF. Filled out from reference TRBV7-2 and TRBJ1-1, the complete variable domain reads GAGVSQSPSNKVTEKGKDVELRCDPISGHTALYWYRQSLGQGLEFLIYFQGNSAPDKSGLPSDRFSAERTGGSVSTLTIQRTQQEDSAVYLCASSLVLVLPGNTEAFFGQGTRLTVV.

The chain couples TRBV7-8 to TRBJ1-1; D remains unclear. V lost 5 bases and J 8 bases, leaving 12 bases between the germline ends. Germline V gene lookup returns CDR1 SGHVS and CDR2 FQNEAQ. This CDR3 is built from 12 residues. The DNA for the CDR3 is TGTGCCAGCAGCCGATGGCCAGCCGAAGCTTTCTTT. It yields the protein CASSRWPAEAFF.